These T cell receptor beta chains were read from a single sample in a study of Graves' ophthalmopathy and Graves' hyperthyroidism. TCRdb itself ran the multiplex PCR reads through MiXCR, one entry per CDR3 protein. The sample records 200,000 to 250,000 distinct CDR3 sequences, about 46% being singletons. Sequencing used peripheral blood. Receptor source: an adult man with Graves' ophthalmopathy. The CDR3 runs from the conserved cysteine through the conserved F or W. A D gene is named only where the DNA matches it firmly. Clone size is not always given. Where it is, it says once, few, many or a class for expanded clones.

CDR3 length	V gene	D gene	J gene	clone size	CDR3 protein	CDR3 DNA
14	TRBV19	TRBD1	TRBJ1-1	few	CASSQTGTGDKAFF	TGTGCCAGTAGTCAAACTGGGACAGGGGATAAAGCTTTCTTT
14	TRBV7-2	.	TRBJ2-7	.	CASGLGGNFYEQYF	TGTGCCAGCGGCTTAGGAGGTAATTTCTACGAGCAGTACTTC
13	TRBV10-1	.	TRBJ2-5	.	CASSGGPAETQYF	TGCGCCAGCAGTGGTGGCCCGGCGGAGACCCAGTACTTC
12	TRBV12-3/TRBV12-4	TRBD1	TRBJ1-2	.	CASRLRGHGYTF	TGTGCCAGCAGGCTAAGGGGGCATGGCTACACCTTC
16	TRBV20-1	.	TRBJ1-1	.	CSARDPRQTTNTEAFF	TGCAGTGCTAGAGATCCCAGACAGACTACGAACACTGAAGCTTTCTTT
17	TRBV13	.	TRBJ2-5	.	CASSLVSGISLQETQYF	TGTGCCAGCAGCTTAGTATCCGGGATTAGCCTACAAGAGACCCAGTACTTC
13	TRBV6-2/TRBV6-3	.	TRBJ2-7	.	CASSLSYSYEQYF	TGTGCCAGCAGTTTGTCATACTCCTACGAGCAGTACTTC
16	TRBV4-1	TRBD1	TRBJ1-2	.	CASSPDRGTTNYGYTF	TGCGCCAGCAGCCCTGACAGGGGGACTACTAACTATGGCTACACCTTC
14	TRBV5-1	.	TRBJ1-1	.	CASSLDYGNTEAFF	TGCGCCAGCAGCTTGGATTACGGAAACACTGAAGCTTTCTTT
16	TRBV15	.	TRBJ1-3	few	CATSRDQGASGNTIYF	TGTGCCACCAGCAGAGATCAGGGTGCGTCTGGAAACACCATATATTTT
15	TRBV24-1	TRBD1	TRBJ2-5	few	CATSDWGQGQETQYF	TGTGCCACCAGTGATTGGGGACAGGGCCAAGAGACCCAGTACTTC
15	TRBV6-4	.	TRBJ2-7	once	CASSTGPAMGYEQYF	TGTGCCAGCAGCACCGGGCCAGCCATGGGGTACGAGCAGTACTTC
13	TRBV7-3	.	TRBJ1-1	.	CASSPSVNTEAFF	TGTGCCAGCAGCCCCTCAGTGAACACTGAAGCTTTCTTT
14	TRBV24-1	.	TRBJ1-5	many	CATSGGVGNQPQHF	TGTGCCACCAGTGGGGGGGTAGGCAATCAGCCCCAGCATTTT
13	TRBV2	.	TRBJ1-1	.	CASRARANTGAFF	TGTGCCAGCAGGGCCAGGGCGAACACTGGAGCTTTCTTT
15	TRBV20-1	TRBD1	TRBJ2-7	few	CSARVGTGGSYEQYF	TGCAGTGCTAGAGTTGGGACAGGTGGGTCCTACGAGCAGTACTTC
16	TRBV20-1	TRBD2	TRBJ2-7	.	CSARGGLAGLSYEQYF	TGCAGTGCTAGAGGAGGACTAGCGGGGCTCTCCTACGAGCAGTACTTC
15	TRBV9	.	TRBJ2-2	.	CASSWGTEDTGELFF	TGTGCCAGCAGCTGGGGAACGGAGGATACCGGGGAGCTGTTTTTT
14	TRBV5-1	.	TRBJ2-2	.	CASNLIPNTGELFF	TGCGCCAGCAACCTAATACCGAACACCGGGGAGCTGTTTTTT
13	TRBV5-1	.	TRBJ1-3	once	CASSYRSGNTIYF	TGCGCCAGCAGCTACCGCTCTGGAAACACCATATATTTT
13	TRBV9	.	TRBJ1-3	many	CASSVAGRNTIYF	TGTGCCAGCAGCGTAGCCGGGCGAAACACCATATATTTT
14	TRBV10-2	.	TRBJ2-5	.	CASSLPRGGETQYF	TGCGCCAGCAGCTTACCAAGGGGGGGGGAGACCCAGTACTTC
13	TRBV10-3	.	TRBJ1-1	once	CAISEVTNTEAFF	TGTGCCATCAGTGAAGTCACGAACACTGAAGCTTTCTTT
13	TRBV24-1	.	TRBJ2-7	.	CATSGAGSYEQYF	TGTGCCACCAGTGGGGCAGGGTCCTACGAGCAGTACTTC
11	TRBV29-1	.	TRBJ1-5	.	CSVVQEGAQHF	TGTAGCGTTGTACAGGAAGGGGCCCAGCATTTT
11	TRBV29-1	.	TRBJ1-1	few	CSVVTPAEAFF	TGCAGCGTTGTGACCCCCGCGGAAGCTTTCTTT
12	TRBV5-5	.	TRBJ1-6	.	CASSLDDRDLHF	TGTGCCAGCAGCTTGGACGACAGAGACCTCCACTTT
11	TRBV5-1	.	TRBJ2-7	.	CASSALGEQYF	TGCGCCAGCAGCGCCCTGGGGGAGCAGTACTTC
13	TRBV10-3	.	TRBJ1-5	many	CAISESTREPQHF	TGTGCCATCAGTGAGTCGACTAGGGAACCCCAGCATTTT
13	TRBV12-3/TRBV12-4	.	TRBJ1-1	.	CASSQVGGTEAFF	TGCGCCAGCAGCCAAGTAGGGGGCACTGAAGCTTTCTTT
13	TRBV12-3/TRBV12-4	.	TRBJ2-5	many	CASSRDGQETQYF	TGTGCCAGCAGTCGGGACGGCCAAGAGACCCAGTACTTC
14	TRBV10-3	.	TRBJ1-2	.	CASSLATGHYGYTF	TGTGCCAGCAGTTTAGCGACAGGACACTATGGCTACACCTTC
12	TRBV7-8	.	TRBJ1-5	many	CASSQIHQPQHF	TGTGCCAGCAGCCAGATTCATCAGCCCCAGCATTTT
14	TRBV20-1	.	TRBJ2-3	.	CSARDLVRDLTQYF	TGCAGTGCTAGAGATCTGGTTCGGGACCTAACGCAGTATTTT
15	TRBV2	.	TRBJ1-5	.	CAGSDVPGSNQPQHF	TGTGCCGGCAGTGATGTCCCTGGGAGCAATCAGCCCCAGCATTTT
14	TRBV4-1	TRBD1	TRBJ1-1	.	CASSPTGGNTEAFF	TGCGCCAGCAGCCCGACAGGGGGTAACACTGAAGCTTTCTTT
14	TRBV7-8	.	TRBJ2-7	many	CASSPEGVGYEQYF	TGTGCCAGCAGCCCCGAGGGAGTGGGGTACGAGCAGTACTTC
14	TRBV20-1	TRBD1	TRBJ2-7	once	CSAMGQFFSYEQYF	TGCAGTGCCATGGGACAGTTTTTCTCCTACGAGCAGTACTTC
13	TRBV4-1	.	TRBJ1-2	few	CASSQTGQYGYTF	TGCGCCAGCAGCCAAACAGGGCAATATGGCTACACCTTC
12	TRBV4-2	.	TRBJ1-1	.	CASSQDQRGAFF	TGTGCCAGCAGCCAAGACCAAAGAGGGGCTTTCTTT
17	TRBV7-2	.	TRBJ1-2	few	CASSLGLGWDSSYGYTF	TGTGCCAGCAGCTTAGGCCTCGGGTGGGACTCGAGCTATGGCTACACCTTC
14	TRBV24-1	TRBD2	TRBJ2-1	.	CATSESGRSYEQFF	TGTGCCACCAGTGAGAGCGGGAGGAGCTATGAGCAGTTCTTC
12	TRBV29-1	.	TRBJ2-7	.	CSVVVGMSEQYF	TGCAGCGTTGTAGTTGGGATGAGCGAGCAGTACTTC
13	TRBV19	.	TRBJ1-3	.	CASSTPDSNTIYF	TGTGCCAGTAGCACCCCGGACAGCAACACCATATATTTT
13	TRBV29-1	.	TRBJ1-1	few	CSVKQALNTEAFF	TGCAGCGTCAAACAGGCCCTGAACACTGAAGCTTTCTTT
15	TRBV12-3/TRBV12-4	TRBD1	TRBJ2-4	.	CASSERQGGKNIQYF	TGTGCCAGCAGCGAGAGACAGGGGGGAAAAAACATTCAGTACTTC
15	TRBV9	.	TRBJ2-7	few	CASSPGGLPSYEQYF	TGTGCCAGCAGCCCCGGGGGGCTCCCCTCCTACGAGCAGTACTTC
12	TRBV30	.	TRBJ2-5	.	CAWSVTAGAQYF	TGTGCCTGGAGTGTGACCGCTGGGGCCCAGTACTTC